These T cell receptor beta chains were read from a single sample in a study of T-cell reconstitution after alpha-beta-depleted transplantation in children. A single record per CDR3 protein comes from TCRdb applying MiXCR to the PCR reads. Here the sample spans tens of thousands of distinct CDR3 sequences, approximately 43% being singletons. Here the sequenced sample was PBMCs, mostly from graft donor cells, taken 360 days after TCRalphabeta/CD19-depleted stem cell transplant. The source is a male patient between 10 and 17 years old who had a stem cell transplant for acute lymphoblastic leukemia, so the T cells may come from the graft donor. CDR3s include the opening cysteine and the closing phenylalanine or tryptophan. A D gene is named only where the DNA matches it firmly. The size field is filled for only some rows; it gives once, few, many or a size class.

once,TRBJ2-1,TRBV9,TRBD2,TGTGCCAGCAGCGCGCCACTAGCGGGGGGACAACTCTACAATGAGCAGTTCTTC,CASSAPLAGGQLYNEQFF
NA,TRBJ2-2,TRBV29-1,NA,TGCAGCACGTCCGGGACCGTGAACACCGGGGAGCTGTTTTTT,CSTSGTVNTGELFF
NA,TRBJ1-5,TRBV19,NA,TGTGCCAGTACTCCGCGCGGGCAGGGACCTGCATCCCAGCATTTT,CASTPRGQGPASQHF
few,TRBJ2-1,TRBV28,NA,TGTGCCAGCAGTTTATTGTCAGAATACAATGAGCAGTTCTTC,CASSLLSEYNEQFF
NA,TRBJ2-7,TRBV29-1,TRBD1,TGCAGCGTTGTAACAGGGGGTTCCTACGAGCAGTACTTC,CSVVTGGSYEQYF
NA,TRBJ2-3,TRBV28,TRBD2,TGTGCCAGCAGTTCCCCGGGACTAGCGGGGGGCACAGATACGCAGTATTTT,CASSSPGLAGGTDTQYF
few,TRBJ2-7,TRBV10-3,TRBD1,TGTGCCATCAGTACCCGGGGACAGGGCAACTACGAGCAGTACTTC,CAISTRGQGNYEQYF
once,TRBJ2-5,TRBV7-7,NA,TGTGCTAGCAGCTTATTTTCAGGGGGGATAGAGACCCAGTACTTC,CASSLFSGGIETQYF
NA,TRBJ1-6,TRBV12-3/TRBV12-4,NA,TGTGCCAGCACCCTAAGAAGGGTGGGAAATTCACCCCTCCACTTT,CASTLRRVGNSPLHF
NA,TRBJ2-3,TRBV2,NA,TGTGCCAGCAGTTCGATGGACAGATCTAGCACAGATACGCAGTATTTT,CASSSMDRSSTDTQYF
many,TRBJ2-5,TRBV6-2/TRBV6-3,NA,TGTGCCAGCAGCAAGGACAGCCAAGAGACCCAGTACTTC,CASSKDSQETQYF
many,TRBJ2-7,TRBV5-5,NA,TGTGCCAGCAGCTTACAGGGGGGGTACGAGCAGTACTTC,CASSLQGGYEQYF
NA,TRBJ1-2,TRBV12-3/TRBV12-4,NA,TGTGCCAGCAGTTTTTCAGGGCATGGCTACACCTTC,CASSFSGHGYTF
NA,TRBJ1-3,TRBV10-3,NA,TGTGCCATCAGTGGAGGGACCGGCGTATATTTT,CAISGGTGVYF
once,TRBJ2-1,TRBV27,NA,TGTGCCAGCAGCCCTCTTATTTACAATGAGCAGTTCTTC,CASSPLIYNEQFF
NA,TRBJ2-1,TRBV10-3,NA,TGTGCCATCAGTGAGAGTAAGGGAGATGAGCAGTTCTTC,CAISESKGDEQFF
NA,TRBJ1-2,TRBV12-3/TRBV12-4,NA,TGTGCCAGCAGTCCGGGACCAGGATGGCATGGCTACACCTTC,CASSPGPGWHGYTF
few,TRBJ2-1,TRBV6-2/TRBV6-3,TRBD2,TGTGCCAGCAGTTACAGCGGGACCTACTCCTACAATGAGCAGTTCTTC,CASSYSGTYSYNEQFF
few,TRBJ2-2,TRBV27,NA,TGTGCCAGCAGTTTATCAGGGGTCAGGGAGCTGTTTTTT,CASSLSGVRELFF
few,TRBJ2-5,TRBV7-8,TRBD2,TGTGCCAGCAGCCTGCCTAAGCGGGGGGAATACCAAGAGACCCAGTACTTC,CASSLPKRGEYQETQYF
few,TRBJ2-1,TRBV5-1,NA,TGCGCCAGCAGCCCGGCCCAGAACTCCTACAATGAGCAGTTCTTC,CASSPAQNSYNEQFF
once,TRBJ1-2,TRBV10-3,NA,TGTGCCATCAGTGAGTCCTTGGGGCAGTACTATGGCTACACCTTC,CAISESLGQYYGYTF
NA,TRBJ2-5,TRBV24-1,NA,TGTGCCACCAGTGGAGGAGAGACCCAGTACTTC,CATSGGETQYF
NA,TRBJ2-7,TRBV12-3/TRBV12-4,TRBD1,TGTGCCAGCAGTTCTCCCGGACAGGGAGCCTACGAGCAGTACTTC,CASSSPGQGAYEQYF
NA,TRBJ2-2,TRBV7-9,NA,TGTGCCAGCAGCGCCCCTCTTGGGGGCGCTGAGACCGGGGAGCTGTTTTTT,CASSAPLGGAETGELFF
few,TRBJ1-5,TRBV20-1,NA,TGCAGTGCTACCTTCTCGGGCAGATTTAATCAGCCCCAGCATTTT,CSATFSGRFNQPQHF
NA,TRBJ1-5,TRBV12-3/TRBV12-4,NA,TGTGCCAGCAGTCCCCCGGGCGACAGGTTTAGCAATCAGCCCCAGCATTTT,CASSPPGDRFSNQPQHF
NA,TRBJ2-1,TRBV12-3/TRBV12-4,TRBD2,TGTGCCAGCAGTGTCCCGGGACTACCCACCAATGAGCAGTTCTTC,CASSVPGLPTNEQFF
NA,TRBJ2-7,TRBV5-4,TRBD2,TGTGCCAGCAGCTTCGGGGGGTGGGCCTACGAGCAGTACTTC,CASSFGGWAYEQYF
NA,TRBJ2-2,TRBV28,NA,TGTGCCAGCAGTAGAGGGATCTCTGGAAACACCGGGGAGCTGTTTTTT,CASSRGISGNTGELFF
NA,TRBJ2-3,TRBV12-3/TRBV12-4,NA,TGTGCCAGCAGTTTACTCCTGGCTAGCAGCGCAGATACGCAGTATTTT,CASSLLLASSADTQYF
NA,TRBJ2-3,TRBV7-8,TRBD2,TGTGCCAGCAGGGTACTAGCGGGGAGCACAGATACGCAGTATTTT,CASRVLAGSTDTQYF